The T cell receptor (beta chain) under discussion was sequenced for a study of control samples from healthy donors and cancer patients (TCRdb year 2020). Worth noting for this clone: The target of this receptor is not known. Base-call qualities are not available, and no considerably larger clone is one nucleotide away.

The method behind the library was the immunoSEQ multiplex PCR assay. The clones in this table, taken by TCRdb from immuneACCESS, are in-frame only. Not every clone is retained; where verified, under half of the shortfall comes from an unresolved V gene, and the cause of the rest is unknown. For this sample the table gives 150,000 or so clones, of which around 94% were detected only once. Together, the top ten hold 14% of the sample. Counted from cysteine to phenylalanine, this CDR3 has 13 amino acids. Only the CDR3 DNA stays, 39 bases, in frame from base 1. The junction carries 18 bases between V and J, which are trimmed by 11 bases and 5 bases respectively. Via the germline V gene, CDR1 is MNHEY and CDR2 SVGAGI.

The sample comprised PBMCs. This clonotype was obtained from a man in his 60s with colorectal cancer. The V and J segments used are TRBV6-5 and TRBJ1-2, with TRBD1 tentatively as D gene (5 bases match). The bases are TGTGCCTCAAGGGGCCAAGGAAAATATGGCTACACCTTC. This yields the protein CASRGQGKYGYTF.